This T cell receptor beta chain was captured in a study of naive and memory T cell subsets. The study, taken as a whole, reports: Between naive and memory subsets, TCR abundance power law exponents differed.

An equimolar mix of two oligonucleotides served as the beta constant-region primer for TRBC1 and TRBC2. A single record per CDR3 protein comes from TCRdb applying MiXCR to the UMI-ligation and nested PCR reads. The sample has tens of thousands of distinct CDR3 sequences; roughly 7.3% are singletons. Worth noting for this clonotype: What it recognizes is unknown.

Cells stained for CD3, CD4, CD8, CD45RA, CD27 and viability were sorted into four CD45RA/CD27 subsets. Sequenced input: central memory CD4+ T cells from blood. The sequence came from a human donor in good health.

CDR3 coding DNA: TGTGCCAGCAGTGAGCGGACGGTGAACATTCAGTACTTC. Translated, it gives CASSERTVNIQYF. The rearrangement links TRBV6-1 to TRBJ2-4; unclear D gene. The CDR3 is made up of 13 amino acids. CDR1 and CDR2 from the germline V gene are MNHNS and SASEGT. Deletions cut 3 bases from V and 7 bases from J, with 10 bases between.